This TCR beta chain was sequenced in a study of brain T cells in children with intractable seizures. V lost 6 bases and J 5 bases, leaving 11 bases between the germline ends. Germline V gene lookup returns CDR1 MNHEY and CDR2 SMNVEV (reference sequence). The length of the CDR3 is 13 residues. This table comes from immunoSEQ multiplex PCR, and its TCRdb copy is limited to in-frame clones, with some not included. This sample has about 64,000 clones, with around 95% found just once. The chain uses TRBV27 and TRBJ1-5; TRBD1 might be the D (5 bases). The sequenced sample was peripheral blood, obtained at surgery. The clonotype originates from a boy under two years old with focal cortical dysplasia and intractable seizures. The CDR3 nucleotides are TGTGCCAGCAGGCAGGGCCCTTATCAGCCCCAGCATTTT. Translated, it gives CASRQGPYQPQHF.